One sample yielded the 14 T cell receptor beta chains listed below, sequenced in a study of T cells in Graves' hyperthyroidism and ophthalmopathy. RNA transcripts gave rise to amplified TCR beta CDR3 regions. In the first-round RT-PCR of the TCR CDR3, the HTBI primer set was used. One entry per CDR3 protein results from TCRdb running MiXCR on the multiplex PCR reads. The table has about 250,000 distinct CDR3 sequences, about 25% seen once. The source material was blood. The source of these receptors is a woman aged 40 to 50 with Graves' ophthalmopathy.

A note on this clonotype: Its ends do not fully match the called genes, so a read error is possible. The chain recombines TRBV5-1 with TRBJ1-5; D is ambiguous. The CDR3 sequence is 14 residues long. Germline assignment: CDR1 SGHRS and CDR2 YFSETQ. The CDR3 reads CASSLMGENQPQLF. The CDR3 nucleotides are TGCGCCAGCAGCTTGATGGGAGAAAATCAGCCCCAGCTTTTT.

This clonotype was recorded many times. The rearrangement joins TRBV10-3 to TRBJ2-2; D is unresolved. This CDR3 has 13 amino acids. Germline V CDR1 and CDR2: ENHRY, SYGVKD. Trimming left V 5 bases short and J 7 bases short, with 11 bases between. CDR3 region: CAISLLDDGELFF. As DNA, the CDR3 is TGTGCCATCAGTCTTCTGGACGACGGGGAGCTGTTTTTT.

This clonotype was seen at least ten times. The J gene is TRBJ1-5, the V gene TRBV20-1; D call uncertain. Germline lookup yields CDR1 DFQATT and CDR2 SNEGSKA (reference sequence). The CDR3 runs 13 residues. The germline V and J ends were trimmed by 4 bases and 4 bases, with 11 bases remaining between them. CDR3 sequence reads: CSAKTDLNQPQHF. CDR3 sequence (DNA): TGCAGTGCTAAAACCGACCTTAATCAGCCCCAGCATTTT.

A single count supports this clonotype. The chain carries TRBV7-2 and TRBJ2-7, with 8 bases fitting TRBD1. V was clipped by 2 bases and J by 2 bases; unmatched bases: 2. Germline V gene data show CDR1 as SGHTA and CDR2 as FQGNSA. This CDR3 is 14 amino acids long. CDR3 sequence (DNA): TGTGCCAGCAGCTTATCACAGGGGGCCTACGAGCAGTACTTC. This encodes CASSLSQGAYEQYF.

This clonotype was detected many times. In DNA, the CDR3 is TGCAGTGCTAGCGCGTCGGCGCACTACGAGCAGTACTTC. Amino acids: CSASASAHYEQYF. The rearrangement uses TRBV20-1 and TRBJ2-7, with unresolved D. The V end was cut by 3 bases, the J end by 3 bases, with 12 bases between. Germline assignment: CDR1 DFQATT and CDR2 SNEGSKA (reference sequence). The CDR3 length is 13 residues.

The gene calls are TRBV12-3 or TRBV12-4 and TRBJ2-7; D remains ambiguous. The V and J ends lost 4 bases and 0 bases respectively, with 10 bases between them. The CDR3 is 14 residues long. Here the CDR3 DNA reads TGTGCCAGCAGTTGGATGTATTCCTCCTACGAGCAGTACTTC. Translation gives CASSWMYSSYEQYF.

This clonotype was counted many times. The DNA for the CDR3 is TGTGCCAGTAGCGAGACGGGGGATAGCAATCAGCCCCAGCATTTT. It specifies CASSETGDSNQPQHF. The chain uses TRBV19 and TRBJ1-5; a weak D match, TRBD1 (5 bases). V lost 6 bases and J 0 bases, leaving 12 bases between the germline ends. This CDR3 is 15 amino acids long. Germline CDR1 reads LNHDA; CDR2 reads SQIVND (reference sequence).

This clonotype was seen at least ten times. The chain is built from TRBV9 and TRBJ1-1; the D gene is possibly TRBD1 (5 bases). From germline, CDR1 is SGDLS and CDR2 YYNGEE. V shed 3 bases and J shed 1 base, with 10 bases lying between them. The CDR3 is 14 amino acids. CDR3 in amino acids: CASSAGGKNTEAFF. CDR3 bases: TGTGCCAGCAGCGCGGGGGGGAAGAACACTGAAGCTTTCTTT.

For the CDR3, the DNA is TGTGCCAGCAGCTTAGGACCACAGGGTTTCGGTCGAGAGACCCAGTACTTC. Its translation is CASSLGPQGFGRETQYF. The chain employs TRBV11-2 and TRBJ2-5; weak D call: TRBD1 (6 bases). The CDR3 covers 17 residues. V was cut by 1 base and J by 4 bases, with 19 bases left in between. Germline lookup yields CDR1 SGHAT and CDR2 FQNNGV.

The table lists this clonotype with many counts. This chain connects TRBV28 to TRBJ2-2; TRBD2 agrees at 14 bases. Germline V lookup: CDR1 MDHEN, CDR2 SYDVKM. The V segment lost 3 bases and the J segment 5 bases; nucleotides outside the gene matches: 17. The CDR3 has 21 residues. The CDR3 coding sequence is TGTGCCAGCAGTTTCATTCCTGATCGACTAGCGGGAGGGCCATATACCGGGGAGCTGTTTTTT. Translation gives CASSFIPDRLAGGPYTGELFF.

This clonotype has more than one count but fewer than ten. The CDR3 protein is CASSSGQSSNQPQHF. DNA for the CDR3: TGTGCCAGCAGCTCGGGACAGTCTAGCAATCAGCCCCAGCATTTT. The chain uses TRBV5-6 and TRBJ1-5, with 7 bases aligning to TRBD1. The CDR3 is 15 amino acids. After removal of 3 bases from V and 0 bases from J, the junction contained 3 bases not matched to a gene. Looked up from germline, CDR1 is SGHDT and CDR2 is YYEEEE.

This clonotype was counted at least ten times. It is likely a read error, because the conserved phenylalanine at the end of the CDR3 is missing. V usage is TRBV28 and J usage is TRBJ1-1; the D gene is possibly TRBD1 (6 bases). Trimming left V 3 bases short and J 5 bases short, with 13 bases between. The CDR3 runs to 14 residues. Germline V gene sequence: CDR1 MDHEN, CDR2 SYDVKM. The CDR3 here is CASSLAGERTEAFL. CDR3 in DNA: TGTGCCAGCAGTTTGGCAGGGGAACGTACTGAAGCTTTCCTT.

The chain is built from TRBV15 and TRBJ2-7, with 7 positions matching TRBD1. Trimming took 3 bases from V and 5 from J; bases not matched to a gene: 10. The germline V gene has CDR1 LNHNV and CDR2 YYDKDF (reference sequence). The CDR3 runs to 15 residues. In nucleotides, the CDR3 is TGTGCCACCAGCAGTAACCTCAGGGGGATGGACGAGCAGTACTTC. This sequence encodes CATSSNLRGMDEQYF.

This clonotype was observed a few times. This rearrangement joins TRBV28 to TRBJ2-3; possible D gene TRBD2, 6 bases. Trimming pared 2 bases from V and 3 bases from J, leaving 18 bases between. CDR3 length: 17 residues. Germline CDR1 is MDHEN and CDR2 is SYDVKM. The CDR3 protein is CASSLQQAGPRTDTQYF. DNA of the CDR3: TGTGCCAGCAGTTTACAACAGGCGGGGCCCCGTACAGATACGCAGTATTTT.